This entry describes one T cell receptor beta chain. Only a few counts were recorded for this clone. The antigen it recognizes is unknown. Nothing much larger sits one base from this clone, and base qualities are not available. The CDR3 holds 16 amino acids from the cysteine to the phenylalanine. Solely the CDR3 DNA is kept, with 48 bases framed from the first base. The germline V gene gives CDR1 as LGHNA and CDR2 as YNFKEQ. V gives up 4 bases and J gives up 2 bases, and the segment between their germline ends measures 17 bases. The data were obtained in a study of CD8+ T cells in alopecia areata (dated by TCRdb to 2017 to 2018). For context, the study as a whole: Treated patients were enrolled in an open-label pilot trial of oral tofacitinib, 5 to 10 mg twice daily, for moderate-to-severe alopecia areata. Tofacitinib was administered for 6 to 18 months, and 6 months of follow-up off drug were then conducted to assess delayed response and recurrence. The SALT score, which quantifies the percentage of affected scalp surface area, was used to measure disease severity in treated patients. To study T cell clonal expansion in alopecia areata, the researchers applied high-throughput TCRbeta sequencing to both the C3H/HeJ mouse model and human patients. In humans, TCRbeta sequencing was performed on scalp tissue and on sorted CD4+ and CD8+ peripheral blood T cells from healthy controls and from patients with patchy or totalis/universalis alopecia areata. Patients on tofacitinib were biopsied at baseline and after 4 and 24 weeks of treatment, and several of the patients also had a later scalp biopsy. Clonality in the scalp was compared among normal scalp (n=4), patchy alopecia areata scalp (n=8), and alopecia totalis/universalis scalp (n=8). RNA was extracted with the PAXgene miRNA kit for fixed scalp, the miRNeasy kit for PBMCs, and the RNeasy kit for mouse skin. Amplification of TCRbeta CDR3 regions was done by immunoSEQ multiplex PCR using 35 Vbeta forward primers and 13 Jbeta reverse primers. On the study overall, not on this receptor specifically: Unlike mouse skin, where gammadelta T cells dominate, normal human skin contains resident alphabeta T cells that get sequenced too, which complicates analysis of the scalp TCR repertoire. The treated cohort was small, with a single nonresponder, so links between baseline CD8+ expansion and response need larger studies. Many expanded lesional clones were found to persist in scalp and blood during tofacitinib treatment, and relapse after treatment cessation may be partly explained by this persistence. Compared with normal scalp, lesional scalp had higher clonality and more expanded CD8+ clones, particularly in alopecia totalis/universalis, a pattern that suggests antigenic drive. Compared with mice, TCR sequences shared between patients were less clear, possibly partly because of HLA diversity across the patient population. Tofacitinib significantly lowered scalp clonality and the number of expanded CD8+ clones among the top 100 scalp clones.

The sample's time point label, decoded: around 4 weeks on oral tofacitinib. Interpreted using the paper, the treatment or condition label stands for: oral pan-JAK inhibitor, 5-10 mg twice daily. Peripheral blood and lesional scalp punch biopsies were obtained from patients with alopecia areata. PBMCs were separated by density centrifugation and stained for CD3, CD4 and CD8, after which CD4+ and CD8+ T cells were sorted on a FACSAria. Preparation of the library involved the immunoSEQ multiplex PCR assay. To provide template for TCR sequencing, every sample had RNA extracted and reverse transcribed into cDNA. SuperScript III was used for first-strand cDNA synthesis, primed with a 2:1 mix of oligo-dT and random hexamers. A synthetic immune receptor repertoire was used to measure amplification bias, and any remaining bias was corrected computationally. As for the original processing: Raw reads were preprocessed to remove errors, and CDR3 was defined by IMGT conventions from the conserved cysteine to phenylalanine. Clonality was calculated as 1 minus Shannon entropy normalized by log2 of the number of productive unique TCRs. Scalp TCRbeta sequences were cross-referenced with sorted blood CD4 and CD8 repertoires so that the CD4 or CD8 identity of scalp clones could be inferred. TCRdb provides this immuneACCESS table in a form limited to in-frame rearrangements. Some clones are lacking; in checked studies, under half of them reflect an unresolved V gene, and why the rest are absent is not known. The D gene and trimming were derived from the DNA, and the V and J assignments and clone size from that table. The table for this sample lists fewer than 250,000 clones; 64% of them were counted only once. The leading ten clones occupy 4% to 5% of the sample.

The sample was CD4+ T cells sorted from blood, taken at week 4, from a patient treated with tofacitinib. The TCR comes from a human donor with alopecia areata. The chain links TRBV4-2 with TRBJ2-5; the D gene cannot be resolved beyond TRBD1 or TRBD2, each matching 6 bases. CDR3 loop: CASSRQTGAAQETQYF. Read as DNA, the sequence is TGTGCCAGCAGCCGCCAGACGGGGGCAGCGCAAGAGACCCAGTACTTC.